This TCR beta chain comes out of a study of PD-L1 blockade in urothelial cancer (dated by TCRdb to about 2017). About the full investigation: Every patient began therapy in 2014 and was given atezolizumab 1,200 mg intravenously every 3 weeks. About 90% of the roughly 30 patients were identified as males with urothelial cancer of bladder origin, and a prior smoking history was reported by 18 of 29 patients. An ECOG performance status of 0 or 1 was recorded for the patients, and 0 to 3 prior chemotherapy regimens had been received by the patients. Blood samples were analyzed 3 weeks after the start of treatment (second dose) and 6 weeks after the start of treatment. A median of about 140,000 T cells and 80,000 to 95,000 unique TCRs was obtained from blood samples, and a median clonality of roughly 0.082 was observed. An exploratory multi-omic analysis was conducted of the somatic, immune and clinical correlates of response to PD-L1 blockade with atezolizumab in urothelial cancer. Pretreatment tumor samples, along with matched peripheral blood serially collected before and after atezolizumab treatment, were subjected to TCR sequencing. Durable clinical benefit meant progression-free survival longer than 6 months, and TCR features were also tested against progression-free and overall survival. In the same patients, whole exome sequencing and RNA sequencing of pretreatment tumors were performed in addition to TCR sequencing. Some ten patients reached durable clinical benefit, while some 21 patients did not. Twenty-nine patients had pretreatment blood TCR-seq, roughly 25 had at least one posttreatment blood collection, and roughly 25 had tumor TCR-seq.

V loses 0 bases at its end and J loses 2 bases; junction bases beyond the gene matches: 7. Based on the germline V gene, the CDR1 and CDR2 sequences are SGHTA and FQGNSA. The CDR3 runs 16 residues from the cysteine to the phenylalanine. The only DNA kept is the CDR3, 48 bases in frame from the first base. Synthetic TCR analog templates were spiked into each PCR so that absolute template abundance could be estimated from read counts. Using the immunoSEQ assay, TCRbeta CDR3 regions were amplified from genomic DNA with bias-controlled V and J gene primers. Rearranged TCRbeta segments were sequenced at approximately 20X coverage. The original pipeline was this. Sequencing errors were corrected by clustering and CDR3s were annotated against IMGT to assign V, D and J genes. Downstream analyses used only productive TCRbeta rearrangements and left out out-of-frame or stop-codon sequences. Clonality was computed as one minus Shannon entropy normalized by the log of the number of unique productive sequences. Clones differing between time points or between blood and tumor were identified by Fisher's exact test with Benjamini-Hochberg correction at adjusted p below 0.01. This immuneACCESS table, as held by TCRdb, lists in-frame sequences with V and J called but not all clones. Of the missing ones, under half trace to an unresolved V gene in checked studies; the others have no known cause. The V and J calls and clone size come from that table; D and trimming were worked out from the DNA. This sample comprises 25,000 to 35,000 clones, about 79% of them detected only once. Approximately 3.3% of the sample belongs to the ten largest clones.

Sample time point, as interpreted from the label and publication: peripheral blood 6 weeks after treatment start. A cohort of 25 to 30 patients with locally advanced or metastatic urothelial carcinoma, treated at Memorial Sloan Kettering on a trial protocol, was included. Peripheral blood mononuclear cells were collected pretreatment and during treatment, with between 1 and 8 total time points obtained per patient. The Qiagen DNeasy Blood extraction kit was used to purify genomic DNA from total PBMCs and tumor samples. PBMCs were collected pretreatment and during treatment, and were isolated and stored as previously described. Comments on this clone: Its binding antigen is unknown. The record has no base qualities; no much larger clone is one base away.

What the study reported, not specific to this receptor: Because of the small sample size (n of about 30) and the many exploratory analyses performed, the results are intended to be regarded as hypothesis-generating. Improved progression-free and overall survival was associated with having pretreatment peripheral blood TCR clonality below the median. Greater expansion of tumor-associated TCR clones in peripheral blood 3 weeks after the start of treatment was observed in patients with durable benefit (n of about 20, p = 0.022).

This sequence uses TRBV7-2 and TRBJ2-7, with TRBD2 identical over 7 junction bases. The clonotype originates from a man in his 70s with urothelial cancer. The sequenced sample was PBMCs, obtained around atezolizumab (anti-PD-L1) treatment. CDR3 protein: CASSLAGGLPPYEQYF. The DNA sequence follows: TGTGCCAGCAGCTTAGCGGGGGGACTACCCCCCTACGAGCAGTACTTC.